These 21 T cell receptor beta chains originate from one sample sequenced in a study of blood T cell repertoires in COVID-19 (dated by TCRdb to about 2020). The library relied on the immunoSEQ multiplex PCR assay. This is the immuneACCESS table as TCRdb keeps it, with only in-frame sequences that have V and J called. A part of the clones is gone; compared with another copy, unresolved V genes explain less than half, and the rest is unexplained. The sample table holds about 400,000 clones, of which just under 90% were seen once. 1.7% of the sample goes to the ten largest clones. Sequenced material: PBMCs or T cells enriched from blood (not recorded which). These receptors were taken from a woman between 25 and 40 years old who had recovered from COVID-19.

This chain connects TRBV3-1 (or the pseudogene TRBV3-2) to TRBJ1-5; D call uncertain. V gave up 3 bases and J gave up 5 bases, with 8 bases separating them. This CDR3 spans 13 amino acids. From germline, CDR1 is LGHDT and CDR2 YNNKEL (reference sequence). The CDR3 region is CASSHVPDQPQHF. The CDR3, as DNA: TGTGCCAGCAGCCATGTCCCGGATCAGCCCCAGCATTTT.

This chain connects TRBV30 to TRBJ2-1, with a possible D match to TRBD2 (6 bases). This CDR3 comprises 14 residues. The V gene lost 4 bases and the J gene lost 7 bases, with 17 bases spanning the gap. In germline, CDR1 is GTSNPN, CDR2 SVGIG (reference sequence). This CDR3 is CAWTPQLARNEQFF. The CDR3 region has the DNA TGTGCCTGGACCCCTCAACTAGCAAGGAATGAGCAGTTCTTC. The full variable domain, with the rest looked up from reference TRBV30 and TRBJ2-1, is SQTIHQWPATLVQPVGSPLSLECTVEGTSNPNLYWYRQAAGRGLQLLFYSVGIGQISSEVPQNLSASRPQDRQFILSSKKLLLSDSGFYLCAWTPQLARNEQFFGPGTRLTVL.

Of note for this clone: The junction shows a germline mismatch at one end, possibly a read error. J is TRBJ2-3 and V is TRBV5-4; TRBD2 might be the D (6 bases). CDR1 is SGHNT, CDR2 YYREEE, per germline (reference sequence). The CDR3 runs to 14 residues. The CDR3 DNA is TGTGCCAGCAGAAGGGGACTCGGCACGGATACGCAGTATTTT. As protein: CASRRGLGTDTQYF.

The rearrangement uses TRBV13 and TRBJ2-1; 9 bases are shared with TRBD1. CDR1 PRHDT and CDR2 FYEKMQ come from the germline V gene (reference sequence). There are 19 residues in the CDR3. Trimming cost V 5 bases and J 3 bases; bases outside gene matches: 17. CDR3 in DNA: TGTGCCAGCAGCCTTCGCCCCGGGACAGGGAAGGTCATCTACAATGAGCAGTTCTTC. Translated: CASSLRPGTGKVIYNEQFF.

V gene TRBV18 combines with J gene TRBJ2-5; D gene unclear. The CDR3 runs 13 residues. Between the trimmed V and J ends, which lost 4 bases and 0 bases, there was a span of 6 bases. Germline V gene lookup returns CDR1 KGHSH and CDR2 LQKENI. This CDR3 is CASSQEYQETQYF. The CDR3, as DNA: TGTGCCAGCTCACAAGAGTACCAAGAGACCCAGTACTTC.

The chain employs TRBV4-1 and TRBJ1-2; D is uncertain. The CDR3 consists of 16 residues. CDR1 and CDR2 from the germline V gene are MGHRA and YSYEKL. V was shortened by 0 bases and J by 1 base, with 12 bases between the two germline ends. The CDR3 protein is CASSQESPEVNYGYTF. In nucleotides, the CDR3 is TGCGCCAGCAGCCAAGAATCCCCGGAGGTTAACTATGGCTACACCTTC.

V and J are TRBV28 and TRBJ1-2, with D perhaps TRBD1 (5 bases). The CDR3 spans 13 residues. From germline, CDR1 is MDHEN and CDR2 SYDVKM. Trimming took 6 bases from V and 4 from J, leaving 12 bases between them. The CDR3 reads CASRSGGAYGYTF. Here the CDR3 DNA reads TGTGCCAGCAGGTCCGGAGGGGCCTATGGCTACACCTTC.

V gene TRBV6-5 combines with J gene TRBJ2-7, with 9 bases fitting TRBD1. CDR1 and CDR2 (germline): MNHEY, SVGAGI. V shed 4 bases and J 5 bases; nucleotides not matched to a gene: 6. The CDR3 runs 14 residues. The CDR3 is CASSLQGAMDEQYF. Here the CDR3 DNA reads TGTGCCAGCAGTTTACAGGGGGCGATGGACGAGCAGTACTTC.

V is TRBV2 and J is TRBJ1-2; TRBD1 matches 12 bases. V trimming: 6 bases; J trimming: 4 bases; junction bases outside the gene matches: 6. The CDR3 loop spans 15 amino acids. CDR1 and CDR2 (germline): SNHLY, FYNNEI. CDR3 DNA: TGTGCCAGCAGCCCGGGGACAGGGGGCCTCTATGGCTACACCTTC. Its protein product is CASSPGTGGLYGYTF.

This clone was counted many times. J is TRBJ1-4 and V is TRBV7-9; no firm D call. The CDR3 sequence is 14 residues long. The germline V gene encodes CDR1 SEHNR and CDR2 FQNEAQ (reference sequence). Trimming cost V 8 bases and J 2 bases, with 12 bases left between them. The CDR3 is CASAGGRTNEKLFF. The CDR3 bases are TGTGCCAGCGCGGGAGGTAGGACTAATGAAAAACTGTTTTTT.

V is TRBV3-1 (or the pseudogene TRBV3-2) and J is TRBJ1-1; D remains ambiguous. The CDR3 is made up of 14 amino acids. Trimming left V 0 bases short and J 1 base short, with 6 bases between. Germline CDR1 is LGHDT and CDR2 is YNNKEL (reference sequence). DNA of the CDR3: TGTGCCAGCAGCCAAGAAAACAGGAACACTGAAGCTTTCTTT. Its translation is CASSQENRNTEAFF.

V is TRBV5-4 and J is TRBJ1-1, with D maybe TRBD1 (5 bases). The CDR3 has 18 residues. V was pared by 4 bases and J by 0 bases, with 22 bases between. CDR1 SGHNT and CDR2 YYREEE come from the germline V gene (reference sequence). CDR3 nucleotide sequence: TGTGCCAGCAGCCCCTCCGGGAGCGGGGGTTACGTGAACACTGAAGCTTTCTTT. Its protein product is CASSPSGSGGYVNTEAFF.

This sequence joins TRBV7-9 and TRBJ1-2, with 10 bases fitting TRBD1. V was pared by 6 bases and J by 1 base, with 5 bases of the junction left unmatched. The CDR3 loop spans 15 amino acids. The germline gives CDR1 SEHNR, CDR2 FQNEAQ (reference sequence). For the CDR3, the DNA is TGTGCCAGCAGTGCCGGGACAGGGGTTAACTATGGCTACACCTTC. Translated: CASSAGTGVNYGYTF.

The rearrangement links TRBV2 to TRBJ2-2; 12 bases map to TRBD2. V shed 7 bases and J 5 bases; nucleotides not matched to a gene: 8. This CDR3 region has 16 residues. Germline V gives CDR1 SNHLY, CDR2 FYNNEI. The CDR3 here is CASTTSGGGGTGELFF. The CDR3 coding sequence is TGTGCCAGCACGACTAGCGGGGGAGGTGGGACCGGGGAGCTGTTTTTT.

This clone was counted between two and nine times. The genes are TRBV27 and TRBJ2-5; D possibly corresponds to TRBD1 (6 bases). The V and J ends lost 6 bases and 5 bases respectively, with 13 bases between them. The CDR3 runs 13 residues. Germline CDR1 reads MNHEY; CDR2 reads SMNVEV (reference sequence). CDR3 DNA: TGTGCCAGCAGGAAACAGGGTGACGAGACCCAGTACTTC. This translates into CASRKQGDETQYF.

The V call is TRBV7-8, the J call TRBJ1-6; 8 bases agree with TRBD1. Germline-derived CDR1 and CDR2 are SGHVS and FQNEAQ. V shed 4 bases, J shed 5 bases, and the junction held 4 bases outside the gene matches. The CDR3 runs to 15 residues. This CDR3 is CASSSGTGHNSPLHF. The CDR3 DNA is TGTGCCAGCAGCTCTGGGACAGGACATAATTCACCCCTCCACTTT.

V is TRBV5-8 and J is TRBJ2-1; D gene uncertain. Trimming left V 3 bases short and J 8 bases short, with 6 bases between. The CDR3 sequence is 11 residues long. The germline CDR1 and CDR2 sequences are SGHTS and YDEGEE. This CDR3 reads CASSSFYEQFF. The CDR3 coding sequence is TGTGCCAGCAGCTCCTTCTATGAGCAGTTCTTC.

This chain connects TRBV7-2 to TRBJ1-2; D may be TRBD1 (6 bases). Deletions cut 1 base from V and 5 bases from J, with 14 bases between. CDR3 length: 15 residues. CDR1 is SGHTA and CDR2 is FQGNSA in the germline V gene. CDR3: CASSLGYREGYGYTF. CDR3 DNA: TGTGCCAGCAGCTTAGGTTACAGGGAAGGATATGGCTACACCTTC.

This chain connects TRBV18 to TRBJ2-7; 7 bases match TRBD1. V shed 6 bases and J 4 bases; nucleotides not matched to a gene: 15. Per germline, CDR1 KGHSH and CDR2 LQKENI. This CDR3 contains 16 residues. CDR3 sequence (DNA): TGTGCCAGCTCCCTTCGACAGGGATTACGCCTATACGAGCAGTACTTC. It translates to CASSLRQGLRLYEQYF.

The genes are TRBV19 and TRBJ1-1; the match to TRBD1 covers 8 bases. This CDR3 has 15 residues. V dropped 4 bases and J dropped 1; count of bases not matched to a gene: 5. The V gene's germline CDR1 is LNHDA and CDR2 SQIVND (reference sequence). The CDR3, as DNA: TGTGCCAGTAGTAGAACAGGGGGTGGGAACACTGAAGCTTTCTTT. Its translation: CASSRTGGGNTEAFF.

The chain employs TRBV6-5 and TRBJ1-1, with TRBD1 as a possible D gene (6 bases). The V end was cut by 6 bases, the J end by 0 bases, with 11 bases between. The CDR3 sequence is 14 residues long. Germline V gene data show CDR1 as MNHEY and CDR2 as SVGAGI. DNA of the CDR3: TGTGCCAGCAGCCTGACAGGAATGAACACTGAAGCTTTCTTT. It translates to CASSLTGMNTEAFF.